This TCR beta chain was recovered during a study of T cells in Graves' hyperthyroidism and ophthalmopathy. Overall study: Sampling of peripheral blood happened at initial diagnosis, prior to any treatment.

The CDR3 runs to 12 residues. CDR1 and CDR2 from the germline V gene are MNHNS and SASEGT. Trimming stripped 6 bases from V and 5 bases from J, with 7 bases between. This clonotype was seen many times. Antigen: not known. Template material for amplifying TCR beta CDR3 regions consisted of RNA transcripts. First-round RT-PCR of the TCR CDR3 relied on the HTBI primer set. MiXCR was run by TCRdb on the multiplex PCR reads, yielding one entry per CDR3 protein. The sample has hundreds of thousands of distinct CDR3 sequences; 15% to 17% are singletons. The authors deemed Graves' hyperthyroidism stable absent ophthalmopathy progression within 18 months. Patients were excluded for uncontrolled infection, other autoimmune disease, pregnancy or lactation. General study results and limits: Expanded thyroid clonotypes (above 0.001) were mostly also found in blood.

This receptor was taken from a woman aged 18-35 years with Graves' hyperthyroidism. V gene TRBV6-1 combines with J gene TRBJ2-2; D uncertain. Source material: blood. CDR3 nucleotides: TGTGCCAGCAGATCAAAGACCGGGGAGCTGTTTTTT. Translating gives CASRSKTGELFF.